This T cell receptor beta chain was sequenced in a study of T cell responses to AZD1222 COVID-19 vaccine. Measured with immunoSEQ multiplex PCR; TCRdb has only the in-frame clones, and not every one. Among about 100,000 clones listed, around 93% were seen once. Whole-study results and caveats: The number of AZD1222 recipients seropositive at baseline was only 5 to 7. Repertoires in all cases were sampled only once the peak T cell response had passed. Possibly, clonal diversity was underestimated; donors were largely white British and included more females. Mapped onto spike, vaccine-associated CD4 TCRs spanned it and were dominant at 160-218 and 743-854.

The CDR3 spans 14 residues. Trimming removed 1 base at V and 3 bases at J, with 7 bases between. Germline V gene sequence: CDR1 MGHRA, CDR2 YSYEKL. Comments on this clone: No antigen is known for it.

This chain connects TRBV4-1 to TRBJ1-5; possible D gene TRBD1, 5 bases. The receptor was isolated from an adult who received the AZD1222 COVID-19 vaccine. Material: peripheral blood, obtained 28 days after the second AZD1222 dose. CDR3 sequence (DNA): TGCGCCAGCAGCCAAGTACAGGACAATCAGCCCCAGCATTTT. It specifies CASSQVQDNQPQHF.